These 29 T cell receptor beta chains came from one sample sequenced in a study of T-cell reconstitution after alpha-beta-depleted transplantation in children. A library of TCRbeta sequences, prepared with unique molecular identifiers, was generated. TCRdb re-derived calls from the PCR reads in MiXCR, one entry per CDR3 protein. The sample consists of over 200,000 distinct CDR3 sequences, about a tenth of them appearing once. The sequences come from PBMCs, collected before TCRalphabeta/CD19-depleted stem cell transplant. All receptors derive from a child under two years old with acute myeloid leukemia, due to receive a stem cell transplant.

In this sample, this clonotype turned up many times. This sequence joins TRBV5-6 and TRBJ1-2, with D tentatively TRBD1 (6 bases). This CDR3 spans 14 amino acids. Trimming pared 3 bases from V and 6 bases from J, leaving 15 bases between. Germline assignment: CDR1 SGHDT and CDR2 YYEEEE. CDR3 DNA sequence: TGTGCCAGCAGCTGGGGGCAGGGGTTTGATGGCTACACCTTC. Translation gives CASSWGQGFDGYTF. Based on the CDR3 plus reference TRBV5-6 and TRBJ1-2, the full variable domain is DAGVTQSPTHLIKTRGQQVTLRCSPKSGHDTVSWYQQALGQGPQFIFQYYEEEERQRGNFPDRFSGHQFPNYSSELNVNALLLGDSALYLCASSWGQGFDGYTFGSGTRLTVV.

The chain employs TRBV5-4 and TRBJ2-1; TRBD2 matches at 12 bases. This CDR3 has 16 amino acids. Looked up from germline, CDR1 is SGHNT and CDR2 is YYREEE (reference sequence). V shed 4 bases and J 6 bases; nucleotides not matched to a gene: 8. This CDR3 is CASSHLGLAGSNEQFF. CDR3 nucleotides: TGTGCCAGCAGCCATCTCGGACTAGCGGGGAGCAATGAGCAGTTCTTC.

This clonotype was counted at least ten times. The rearrangement links TRBV6-1 to TRBJ1-3; no firm D call. The CDR3 has 15 amino acids. Germline V CDR1 and CDR2: MNHNS, SASEGT. V was cut by 6 bases and J by 0 bases, with 12 bases left in between. The CDR3 loop reads CASSTDGDSGNTIYF. The CDR3 DNA sequence: TGTGCCAGCAGCACCGACGGAGACTCTGGAAACACCATATATTTT.

The CDR3 sequence is CASSEAQGGETEAFF. CDR3 DNA sequence: TGTGCCAGCAGTGAAGCGCAGGGAGGAGAAACTGAAGCTTTCTTT. J is TRBJ1-1 and V is TRBV6-1; D is possibly TRBD1 (5 bases). The ends were cut back, 0 bases at V and 5 bases at J, with 13 bases in the middle. Germline values: CDR1 MNHNS, CDR2 SASEGT. The CDR3 is 15 residues long.

This clonotype came up many times. This chain connects TRBV5-5 to TRBJ1-3; D remains ambiguous. CDR1 and CDR2 (germline): SGHKS, YYEKEE (reference sequence). The V and J ends lost 1 base and 0 bases respectively, with 17 bases between them. The CDR3 runs to 18 residues. CDR3 nucleotides: TGTGCCAGCAGCTTGCAGCTATTCATGCCAGACTCTGGAAACACCATATATTTT. Residues: CASSLQLFMPDSGNTIYF.

This clonotype was counted at least ten times. The chain combines TRBV10-3 with TRBJ1-6; D possibly corresponds to TRBD1 (5 bases). The length of the CDR3 is 13 residues. Germline V gene sequence: CDR1 ENHRY, CDR2 SYGVKD. Trimming left V 4 bases short and J 10 bases short, with 11 bases between. The DNA of the CDR3 is TGTGCCATCAGTGGCGGGGGACTGTCACCCCTCCACTTT. Translation: CAISGGGLSPLHF.

In its sample, this clonotype was seen many times. The chain couples TRBV20-1 to TRBJ1-5; D remains ambiguous. With 0 bases removed from V and 4 bases from J, the gap between germline ends came to 16 bases. The CDR3 length is 16 residues. Germline V gene sequence: CDR1 DFQATT, CDR2 SNEGSKA (reference sequence). As DNA, the CDR3 is TGCAGTGCTAGAGATCAGAAGGTGGGAGGAAATCAGCCCCAGCATTTT. Its protein product is CSARDQKVGGNQPQHF.

This clonotype appeared many times. The rearrangement uses TRBV20-1 and TRBJ1-1, with D unclear. The CDR3 length is 12 residues. Germline CDR1 and CDR2: DFQATT and SNEGSKA (reference sequence). V was pared by 3 bases and J by 1 base, with 6 bases between. The CDR3 region has the DNA TGCAGTGCTAGTCACAAGAACACTGAAGCTTTCTTT. Protein: CSASHKNTEAFF.

This clonotype showed up many times. This chain joins TRBV29-1 and TRBJ2-5; D possibly corresponds to TRBD1 (6 bases). V was pared by 7 bases and J by 6 bases, with 12 bases between. Germline V gene data show CDR1 as SQVTM and CDR2 as ANQGSEA. This CDR3 has 11 amino acids. CDR3 in DNA: TGCAGCGCCCTCAGGGGACAGACCCAGTACTTC. Protein sequence: CSALRGQTQYF.

The table lists this clonotype with many counts. J is TRBJ2-7 and V is TRBV2; D not resolved. The V gene lost 4 bases and the J gene lost 1 base, with 8 bases spanning the gap. The V gene's germline CDR1 is SNHLY and CDR2 FYNNEI. The CDR3 covers 13 residues. The CDR3 loop is CASSVVGSYEQYF. Written as DNA, the CDR3 is TGTGCCAGCAGTGTGGTCGGGTCCTACGAGCAGTACTTC.

In this sample, this clonotype turned up many times. The chain carries TRBV6-4 and TRBJ2-2, with D perhaps TRBD1 (5 bases). V dropped 4 bases and J dropped 1 base, with 7 bases sitting between them. The CDR3 has 14 amino acids. Germline-derived CDR1 and CDR2 are MRHNA and SNTAGT. The CDR3 sequence: CASSGGQNTGELFF. CDR3 DNA sequence: TGTGCCAGCAGTGGCGGACAGAACACCGGGGAGCTGTTTTTT.

This clonotype occurred many times. V usage is TRBV10-1 and J usage is TRBJ2-1, with 8 bases that match TRBD2. The CDR3 is 13 amino acids. The V and J ends lost 0 bases and 8 bases, in that order; junction bases with no gene match: 0. In germline, CDR1 is WNHNN, CDR2 SYGVQD (reference sequence). The CDR3 bases are TGCGCCAGCAGTGAGTCCGGGAGGGATGAGCAGTTCTTC. Amino acid sequence: CASSESGRDEQFF.

At least ten counts were recorded for this clonotype. The gene calls are TRBV12-3 or TRBV12-4 and TRBJ1-4; weak D call: TRBD1 (5 bases). The CDR3 has 16 residues. V lost 5 bases to trimming and J lost 11 bases, with 24 bases between them. The CDR3 sequence is CASSPYPGGGGEKLFF. CDR3 bases: TGTGCCAGCAGTCCTTACCCCGGGGGGGGTGGAGAGAAACTGTTTTTT.

This clonotype was found many times. The rearrangement uses TRBV6-1 and TRBJ1-1, with D maybe TRBD1 (6 bases). V was trimmed by 4 bases and J by 3 bases, leaving 15 bases between them. The V gene's germline CDR1 is MNHNS and CDR2 SASEGT. This CDR3 is 15 amino acids long. The CDR3 spells CASSVGGAEDTEAFF. In DNA form, the CDR3 reads TGTGCCAGCAGTGTAGGGGGAGCTGAGGACACTGAAGCTTTCTTT.

Points on this clonotype: This may arise from a read error, as a much more abundant clone is one base away. The chain employs TRBV24-1 and TRBJ1-1; possible D gene TRBD1, 6 bases. CDR3 length: 13 residues. Germline lookup yields CDR1 KGHDR and CDR2 SFDVKD. For the CDR3, the DNA is TGTGCCACCTGTGATTACGGGGGCAGAGGGGCTTTCTTT. It encodes CATCDYGGRGAFF.

This clonotype was found a few times. This chain uses TRBV7-2 with TRBJ2-3; 8 nucleotides match TRBD1. The CDR3 is 16 amino acids. Germline assignment: CDR1 SGHTA and CDR2 FQGNSA. V lost 5 bases to trimming and J lost 6 bases; unmatched junction nucleotides: 13. The CDR3 loop is CASSPRDRPWSDTQYF. DNA of the CDR3: TGTGCCAGCAGCCCCCGGGACAGGCCTTGGAGTGATACGCAGTATTTT.

This clonotype has at least ten counts. CDR3 bases: TGTGCCAGCAGTGGAGGTGGGGAGACCCAGTACTTC. This encodes CASSGGGETQYF. This sequence joins TRBV25-1 and TRBJ2-5; D is uncertain. Germline V gives CDR1 MGHDK, CDR2 SYGVNS. This CDR3 contains 12 residues. The germline V and J ends were trimmed by 4 bases and 5 bases, with 8 bases remaining between them.

As regards this clonotype: This clone may be a read error of a much larger clone one base away. This rearrangement joins TRBV5-5 to TRBJ1-5; TRBD1 matches 8 bases. The CDR3 length is 16 residues. CDR1 and CDR2 (germline): SGHKS, YYEKEE (reference sequence). CDR3 sequence reads: CASSTGQGRSIQPQHF. DNA of the CDR3: TGTGCCAGCAGCACCGGACAGGGTCGTAGCATTCAGCCCCAGCATTTT.

As concerns this clonotype: A much larger clonotype is one base distant, so this may be a read error. V gene TRBV12-3 or TRBV12-4 combines with J gene TRBJ1-1; D is undetermined. CDR3 length equals 13 residues. The CDR3 region is CANSYFEDTEAFF. The CDR3 nucleotides read TGTGCCAACAGTTATTTCGAGGACACTGAAGCTTTCTTT.

In its sample, this clonotype was seen many times. The chain employs TRBV9 and TRBJ2-3; 8 bases fit TRBD2. The CDR3 has 16 amino acids. From germline, CDR1 is SGDLS and CDR2 YYNGEE. J was trimmed by 2 bases and V by 0 bases; bases with no gene match: 5. Written as DNA, the CDR3 is TGTGCCAGCAGCGTAGGGGTAGCGGGGACCACAGATACGCAGTATTTT. Protein: CASSVGVAGTTDTQYF.

Ten or more counts support this clonotype. The chain links TRBV15 to TRBJ1-2; no definite D call. This CDR3 contains 15 residues. The V gene lost 0 bases and the J gene lost 8 bases, with 16 bases spanning the gap. The germline V gene has CDR1 LNHNV and CDR2 YYDKDF (reference sequence). The CDR3, as DNA: TGTGCCACCAGCAGAGAGGGGTACCCAACTATAGGCTACACCTTC. Translation gives CATSREGYPTIGYTF.

At least ten counts were recorded for this clonotype. The V gene is TRBV2, the J gene TRBJ2-5; 8 nucleotides line up with TRBD1. The V gene end was trimmed by 4 bases and the J gene end by 4 bases; junction bases not matched to a gene: 8. The CDR3 is made up of 15 amino acids. Germline V CDR1 and CDR2: SNHLY, FYNNEI. DNA for the CDR3: TGTGCCAGCAGTGGACTGAGAACAGGGGGAGAGACCCAGTACTTC. Translated: CASSGLRTGGETQYF.

To note about this clonotype: Given a much more abundant clone one base away, this may be a read error. V and J are TRBV3-1 and TRBJ2-7; 10 positions agree with TRBD1. V was pared by 10 bases and J by 3 bases, with 3 bases of the junction left unmatched. Germline-derived CDR1 and CDR2 are LGHDT and YNNKEL (reference sequence). The CDR3 loop spans 12 amino acids. The CDR3 DNA follows: TGTGCCACCCGGGACAGGGGCTACGAGCAGTACTTC. It encodes CATRDRGYEQYF.

The chain uses TRBV4-1 and TRBJ2-7; 10 bases are shared with TRBD2. V shed 5 bases and J 4 bases; nucleotides not matched to a gene: 8. This CDR3 is 15 amino acids long. Germline V gives CDR1 MGHRA, CDR2 YSYEKL. The CDR3 loop reads CASSFSGRAPYEQYF. In DNA, the CDR3 is TGCGCCAGCAGCTTCAGCGGGAGGGCCCCATACGAGCAGTACTTC.

This clonotype was counted ten times or more. The CDR3 DNA is TGTGCCAGCAGTTTTGGCAGGGCGGGCACTGAAGCTTTCTTT. Its protein product is CASSFGRAGTEAFF. The V call is TRBV12-3 or TRBV12-4, the J call TRBJ1-1, with a weak D call TRBD1 (5 bases). The CDR3 has 14 residues. V lost 3 bases and J lost 4, with 12 bases in between.

The CDR3 nucleotides read TGCGCCAGCAGGACCGGGACAGGGAATTGGACCGGGGAGCTGTTTTTT. Protein: CASRTGTGNWTGELFF. The V and J genes are TRBV5-1 and TRBJ2-2, with 9 bases matching TRBD1. The CDR3 has 16 residues. The germline V gene has CDR1 SGHRS and CDR2 YFSETQ. After removal of 5 bases from V and 5 bases from J, the junction contained 10 bases not matched to a gene.

This rearrangement joins TRBV27 to TRBJ1-5; D not resolved. V lost 2 bases, J lost 4 bases, and 6 bases lay in between. The CDR3 totals 13 residues. Looked up from germline, CDR1 is MNHEY and CDR2 is SMNVEV (reference sequence). CDR3 in DNA: TGTGCCAGCAGTTTACTCCCAAATCAGCCCCAGCATTTT. This sequence encodes CASSLLPNQPQHF.

This clonotype was recorded at least ten times. The chain has TRBV7-9 and TRBJ1-1, with no clear D. Germline CDR1 is SEHNR and CDR2 is FQNEAQ (reference sequence). V lost 5 bases, J lost 0 bases, and 7 bases lay in between. CDR3 size: 13 residues. The DNA of the CDR3 is TGTGCCAGCAGCGCGTCAGTGAACACTGAAGCTTTCTTT. Its translation is CASSASVNTEAFF.

This clonotype occurred many times. The J gene is TRBJ2-7, the V gene TRBV2, with 11 bases that match TRBD1. Per the germline V gene, CDR1 is SNHLY and CDR2 is FYNNEI. J lost 0 bases, V lost 7 bases, and 17 bases had no gene match. CDR3 length: 19 amino acids. DNA for the CDR3: TGTGCCAGCACTTTCGGGACAGGGGGTTTTTTCGGAAGCTCCTACGAGCAGTACTTC. Its protein product is CASTFGTGGFFGSSYEQYF.